Only one count was recorded for the clone carrying this T cell receptor (beta chain). Its target is not known. Blood samples were obtained at baseline, cycle 4 day 1, and cycle 7 day 1. Germline V gene data show CDR1 as MNHEY and CDR2 as SVGAGI. The CDR3 has 16 amino acids. The V gene lost 0 bases and the J gene lost 0 bases, with 6 bases spanning the gap. The data stem from a study of OX40 agonist ivuxolimab in advanced cancers. Study-level findings and limits: Doses of 0.1 to 3.0 mg/kg were accompanied by clonal expansion of CD4+ and CD8+ blood T cells by week 6. Researchers report that CD8+ T cells had, on average, more expanded clones than CD4+.

Clones were read by immunoSEQ multiplex PCR, and TCRdb kept only the in-frame ones, dropping some. The sample yields around 79,000 clones, 86% seen once. This specimen was CD4+ or CD8+ T cells sorted from blood, taken in a trial of the OX40 agonist ivuxolimab. This TCR derives from an adult with an advanced solid tumor such as melanoma, head and neck, liver or kidney cancer. The V gene is TRBV6-5, the J gene TRBJ2-6; D is undetermined. CDR3 in amino acids: CASSYSEVSGANVLTF. The DNA for the CDR3 is TGTGCCAGCAGTTACTCGGAAGTCTCTGGGGCCAACGTCCTGACTTTC.